This T cell receptor beta chain came from a study of blood T cell repertoires in COVID-19 (dated by TCRdb to the early 2020s). Background on the whole study: Collaborator samples came from the United States, Italy and Spain and covered acute and convalescent phases of COVID-19. Deeply sampled blood TCRbeta repertoires from subjects exposed to, actively infected with, or recovered from COVID-19 were included in the dataset. Where available, HLA class I and class II types were obtained from metadata supplied by the sample provider rather than from assay-based typing. The prospective study material was composed of cDNA or gDNA derived from T cells, B-cell-depleted T cells, or PBMCs. Sample metadata almost always included a de-identified subject ID, COVID-19 status, age in years and sex. The repertoires were released in a freely available public database meant as a resource for research on the immune response to SARS-CoV-2. Samples were obtained from the ongoing ImmuneRACE study (first 160 participants) and from 1,000 to 1,500 subjects provided by 6 global collaborators. On the study overall, not on this receptor specifically: Clinical and demographic metadata were provided uncurated, with the amount varying by source and participant.

V is pruned by 5 bases and J by 4 bases, leaving 6 bases of the junction without a gene match. The germline V gene (reference sequence) yields MNHEY for CDR1 and SMNVEV for CDR2. The CDR3 runs 16 amino acids, cysteine and phenylalanine included. Of all the DNA, just the CDR3 is kept, 48 bases in frame from base 1. Concerning this clone: Its cognate antigen has yet to be identified. Qualities for individual bases were not recorded, and no much larger clone is one base off.

In the prospective study, participants were roughly 18 to 89 years old, resided in approximately 22 geographic areas of the United States, and were enrolled through a virtual design. In the prospective study, participants were assigned to cohorts based on the clinical history participants reported in a screening survey and a study questionnaire. Recovered participants in ImmuneRACE Cohort 3 were defined by two consecutive negative NP/OP PCR tests, clearance by a healthcare professional, or resolution of symptoms. Each participant in the prospective study had whole blood, serum and a nasopharyngeal or oropharyngeal swab collected by mobile phlebotomists. Additional blood draws and questionnaires over an approximately two-month period could optionally be provided by prospective study participants. Before DNA extraction, blood samples from the prospective study were shipped at room temperature or frozen.

TCRbeta CDR3 regions were amplified from genomic DNA using the immunoSEQ Assay, a bias-controlled multiplex PCR. The original pipeline was this. The number of nucleated cells in each sample was estimated from the amplification of reference gene primers within the assay. Sequence reads were collapsed and filtered to measure the absolute abundance of every unique TCRbeta CDR3 rearrangement. For each sample, productive Simpson clonality was calculated as the square root of Simpson's diversity index across productive rearrangements. This is the immuneACCESS table as TCRdb keeps it, with only in-frame sequences that have V and J called. A part of the clones is gone; compared with another copy, unresolved V genes explain less than half, and the rest is unexplained. V and J calls and clone size are copied from that table; D and trimming were computed from the DNA. The sample records 100,000 or so clones, roughly 85% of which are singletons. The top ten clonotypes cover approximately 2.5% of the sample.

The TCR sequence derives from a woman in her forties or fifties who had recovered from COVID-19. The sequenced sample was PBMCs or T cells enriched from blood (not recorded which). The rearrangement joined TRBV27 to TRBJ2-1, with TRBD2 identical over 12 junction bases. DNA sequence: TGTGCCAGCAGTCCCCTCGGACTAGCGGGATACAATGAGCAGTTCTTC. It translates to CASSPLGLAGYNEQFF.